In its sample, the clone carrying this TCR beta chain was seen a few times. Antigen specificity is unknown. The template for TCR beta VDJ and CDR3 sequence profiling was genomic DNA. TCRdb analysed the reads with MiXCR anew, one entry per CDR3 protein. The sample consists of 150,000 to 200,000 distinct CDR3 sequences, approximately 44% of them appearing once. The sample comes from a study of CD8+CD57+ T cells in acquired aplastic anemia. Study in general: Some 9.9 million reads were obtained on average for healthy donor CD4+ cells. Study conclusions and caveats: Patients and controls were not found to differ significantly in CD8+ Simpson's diversity.

V trimming: 7 bases; J trimming: 0 bases; junction bases outside the gene matches: 6. CDR3 length equals 15 residues. The V gene's germline CDR1 is SNHLY and CDR2 FYNNEI. The chain recombines TRBV2 with TRBJ2-7; 10 bases are shared with TRBD2. The sequence was collected from a human donor in good health. Material for sequencing was sorted CD4+, CD8+, or CD8+CD57+ T cells (not recorded which) from PBMCs. The CDR3 region is CASIAGGSSSYEQYF. The CDR3 DNA reads as TGTGCCAGCATAGCGGGGGGATCGAGCTCCTACGAGCAGTACTTC.